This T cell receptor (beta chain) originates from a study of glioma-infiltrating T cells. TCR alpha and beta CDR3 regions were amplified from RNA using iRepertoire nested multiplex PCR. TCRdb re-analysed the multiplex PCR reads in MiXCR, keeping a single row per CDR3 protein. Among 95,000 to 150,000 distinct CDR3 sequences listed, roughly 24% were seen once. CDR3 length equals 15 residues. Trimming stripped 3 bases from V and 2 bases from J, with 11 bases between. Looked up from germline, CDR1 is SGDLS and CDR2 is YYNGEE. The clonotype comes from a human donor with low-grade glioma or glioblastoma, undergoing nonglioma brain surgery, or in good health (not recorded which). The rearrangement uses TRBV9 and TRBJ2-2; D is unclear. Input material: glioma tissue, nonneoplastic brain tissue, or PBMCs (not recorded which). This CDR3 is CASSADPDNTGELFF. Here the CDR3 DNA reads TGTGCCAGCAGCGCGGACCCCGACAACACCGGGGAGCTGTTTTTT.